This TCR beta chain was sequenced during a study of OX40 agonist ivuxolimab in advanced cancers. Study-wide context: Ivuxolimab, which targeted the costimulatory receptor OX40 (CD134), was an agonistic, fully human IgG2 monoclonal antibody. Peripheral TCRbeta sequencing was intended to test whether TCR sequence diversity was altered and clonal T-cell expansion was caused by ivuxolimab. Patients were allowed to have had prior anti-PD-1, anti-PD-L1 or anti-CTLA-4 therapy, and approximately 40% of the dose-escalation patients had been treated with checkpoint inhibitors. A male proportion of roughly 80% and a mean age of about 60 years, ranging from 23 to 79, were recorded for the dose-escalation cohort. Intravenous ivuxolimab was administered to patients every 2 weeks at six dose levels: 0.01, 0.1, 0.3, 1.5, 3 and 10 mg/kg. The paper describes the monotherapy dose-escalation part (N = 52 patients) of the phase I trial of ivuxolimab. Partial responses occurred in three dose-escalation patients: two with cutaneous melanoma and one with hepatocellular carcinoma. Among the roughly 50 dose-escalation patients, about 20 had hepatocellular carcinoma, roughly 15 melanoma, 9 renal cell carcinoma and 9 head and neck cancer.

Results the study describes overall, beyond this receptor: In partial responders in the 0.1-3.0 mg/kg groups, normalized peripheral clonal expansion was found to be among the lowest, especially among CD8+ T cells. Clonal expansion of both CD4+ and CD8+ blood T cells was observed from baseline to week 6 at doses 0.1 to 3.0 mg/kg. Which antigens the clonally expanded peripheral T cells were specific for was not determined. After ivuxolimab, more expanded clones were found on average in CD8+ T cells than in CD4+ T cells. Low levels of normalized T-cell clonal expansion were also seen in some nonresponding patients.

Relative to germline, V is 4 bases shorter and J is 2 bases shorter, with 15 bases between their ends. The germline V gene sets CDR1 to SGHRS and CDR2 to YFSETQ. The CDR3, from cysteine to phenylalanine, totals 15 residues. The read is trimmed to its CDR3 DNA, 45 bases read in frame from base 1. For sequencing of the TCRbeta CDR3 region, genomic DNA was extracted from the sorted cells. The immunoSEQ Assay was used for sequencing of TCRbeta CDR3 regions. Entries here come from immuneACCESS through TCRdb and include only in-frame sequences with V and J called. Some clones fail to appear in such tables; in the studies checked, an unresolved V gene covers under half of the shortfall, and the cause of the remainder is unknown. This sample holds 150,000 to 190,000 clones; 94% were observed only once. Around 0.31% of the sample belongs to the ten largest clones. Regarding this clone: Its antigen target is currently unknown. No much larger clone is present one base from it, and per-base qualities are unavailable.

Patients with a history of autoimmune disease or receiving systemic immunosuppression were excluded from the trial. Peripheral blood for TCR sequencing was collected from all dose cohorts at baseline, on cycle 4 day 1, and on cycle 7 day 1. Samples were obtained from an open-label, multicenter, first-in-human phase I dose-escalation trial of ivuxolimab. Adults with locally advanced or metastatic melanoma, renal cell, hepatocellular, or head and neck squamous cell carcinoma were enrolled in the trial. CD4+ and CD8+ T cells were sorted separately from peripheral blood before TCR sequencing. The sequence derives from an adult with an advanced solid tumor such as melanoma, head and neck, liver or kidney cancer. The input for sequencing was CD4+ or CD8+ T cells sorted from blood, taken in a trial of the OX40 agonist ivuxolimab. The sequence links TRBV5-1 to TRBJ2-5; no D segment can be confidently identified. The DNA is as follows: TGCGCCAGCAGCCCGGGCTACCGCCGTCAAGAGACCCAGTACTTC. Its product reads: CASSPGYRRQETQYF. The CDR3 plus the reference TRBV5-1 and TRBJ2-5 genes for the other parts give the full variable domain: KAGVTQTPRYLIKTRGQQVTLSCSPISGHRSVSWYQQTPGQGLQFLFEYFSETQRNKGNFPGRFSGRQFSNSRSEMNVSTLELGDSALYLCASSPGYRRQETQYFGPGTRLLVL.